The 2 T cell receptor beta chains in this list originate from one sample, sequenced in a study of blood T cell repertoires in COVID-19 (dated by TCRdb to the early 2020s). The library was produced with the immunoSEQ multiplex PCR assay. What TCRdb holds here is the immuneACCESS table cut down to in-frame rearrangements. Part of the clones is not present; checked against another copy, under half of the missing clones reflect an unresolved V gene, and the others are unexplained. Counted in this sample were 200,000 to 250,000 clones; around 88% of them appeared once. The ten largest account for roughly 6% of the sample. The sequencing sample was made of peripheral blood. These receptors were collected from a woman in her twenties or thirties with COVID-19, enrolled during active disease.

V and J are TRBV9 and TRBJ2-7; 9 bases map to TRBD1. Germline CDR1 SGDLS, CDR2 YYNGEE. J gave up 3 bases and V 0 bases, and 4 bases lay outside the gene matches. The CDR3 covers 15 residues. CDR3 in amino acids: CASSVATGGIYEQYF. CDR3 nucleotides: TGTGCCAGCAGCGTAGCTACAGGGGGCATCTACGAGCAGTACTTC.

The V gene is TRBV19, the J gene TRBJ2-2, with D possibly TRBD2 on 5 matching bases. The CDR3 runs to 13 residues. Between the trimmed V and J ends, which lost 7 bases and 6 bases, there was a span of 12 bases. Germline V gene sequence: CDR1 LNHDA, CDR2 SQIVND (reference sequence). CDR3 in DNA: TGTGCCAGTACCGTAACTAGTGCCGGGGAGCTGTTTTTT. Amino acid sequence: CASTVTSAGELFF.